One and the same sample provided the 5 T cell receptor beta chains below, sequenced in a study of neurological immune-mediated disorders (dated by TCRdb to the late 2010s). Libraries came from 5' RACE. These reads were obtained on an Illumina HiSeq 2500. The public sequencing data were trimmed at Q25 with fastp and processed into clonotypes with MiXCR by TCRdb, which kept only in-frame beta chains. Rows are combined by CDR3 protein, so each entry shows the most common genes and DNA. The table for this sample lists 55,000 or so distinct CDR3 sequences; 4% of them were counted only once. Clones ranked in the top ten supply more than 1.5% of the sample. Sequencing was done on a sample of CD4+ T cells from blood. The receptor set was obtained from a woman in her thirties or forties with multiple sclerosis.

This clonotype was seen many times. The chain combines TRBV27 with TRBJ2-7, with 10 bases that match TRBD1. The CDR3 length is 16 residues. Germline loops: CDR1 MNHEY, CDR2 SMNVEV (reference sequence). Germline trimming cut 5 bases from V and 5 bases from J; bases unmatched to any gene: 12. The CDR3 nucleotides read TGTGCCAGCAGTGCTAGGAGGGGACAGGGGCAGCACGAGCAGTACTTC. Its protein product is CASSARRGQGQHEQYF.

This clonotype was recorded many times. V gene TRBV5-1 combines with J gene TRBJ2-1; D is possibly TRBD1 or TRBD2 (5 bases each). The length of the CDR3 is 15 residues. Germline values: CDR1 SGHRS, CDR2 YFSETQ. V lost 4 bases to trimming and J lost 2 bases, with 13 bases between them. The DNA for the CDR3 is TGCGCCAGCAGCCCGGACGGGACGGCCTACAATGAGCAGTTCTTC. Translating gives CASSPDGTAYNEQFF.

This clonotype was seen at least ten times. CDR3 region: CASSIIRGGANVLTF. The CDR3 DNA is TGTGCCAGCAGCATAATAAGGGGTGGGGCCAACGTCCTGACTTTC. The rearrangement uses TRBV5-8 and TRBJ2-6; D perhaps matches TRBD1 (5 bases). Germline CDR1 SGHTS, CDR2 YDEGEE. Trimming took 4 bases from V and 3 from J, leaving 11 bases between them. The CDR3 sequence is 15 residues long. The entire variable domain, with the rest obtained from reference TRBV5-8 and TRBJ2-6, is as follows: EAGVTQSPTHLIKTRGQQATLRCSPISGHTSVYWYQQALGLGLQFLLWYDEGEERNRGNFPPRFSGRQFPNYSSELNVNALELEDSALYLCASSIIRGGANVLTFGAGSRLTVL.

In this sample, this clonotype turned up many times. This chain connects TRBV7-8 to TRBJ2-1, with D maybe TRBD2 (5 bases). V shed 3 bases and J shed 0 bases, with 9 bases lying between them. CDR3 length equals 15 residues. CDR1 and CDR2 from the germline V gene are SGHVS and FQNEAQ. The CDR3, as DNA: TGTGCCAGCAGCTTTCTAGCTCACTCCTACAATGAGCAGTTCTTC. It specifies CASSFLAHSYNEQFF.

There are a few counts of this clonotype. The chain recombines TRBV24-1 with TRBJ2-5; D gene uncertain. The CDR3 runs to 13 residues. Germline V gives CDR1 KGHDR, CDR2 SFDVKD. V was shortened by 3 bases and J by 5 bases, with 9 bases between the two germline ends. The CDR3 DNA follows: TGTGCCACCAGTGATCCAGCCGGGGAGACCCAGTACTTC. Its protein product is CATSDPAGETQYF.